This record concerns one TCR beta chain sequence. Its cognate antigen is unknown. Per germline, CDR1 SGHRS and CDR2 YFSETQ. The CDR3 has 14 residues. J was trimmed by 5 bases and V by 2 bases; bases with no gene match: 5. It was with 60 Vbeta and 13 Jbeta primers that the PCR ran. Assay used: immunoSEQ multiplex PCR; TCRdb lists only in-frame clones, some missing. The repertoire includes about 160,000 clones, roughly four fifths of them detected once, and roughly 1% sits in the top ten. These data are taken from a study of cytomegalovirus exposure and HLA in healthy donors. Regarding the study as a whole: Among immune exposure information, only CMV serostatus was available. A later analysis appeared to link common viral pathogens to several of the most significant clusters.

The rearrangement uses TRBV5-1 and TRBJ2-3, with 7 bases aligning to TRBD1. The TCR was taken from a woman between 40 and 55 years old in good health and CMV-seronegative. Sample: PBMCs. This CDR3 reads CASSLDRAGDTQYF. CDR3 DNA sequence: TGCGCCAGCAGCTTAGACAGGGCCGGAGATACGCAGTATTTT.